This TCR beta chain came from a study of cytomegalovirus exposure and HLA in healthy donors. Germline CDR1 and CDR2: SGHRS and YFSETQ. This CDR3 spans 13 amino acids. V lost 4 bases to trimming and J lost 6 bases, with 8 bases between them. Study-wide results and caveats: As immune exposure information, only CMV serostatus was available. Indistinguishable V segments such as TRBV6-2 and TRBV6-3 were excluded. The majority of CMV-associated TCR beta chains were reported as apparently HLA-restricted in a later analysis.

About this clone: Its antigen is currently unknown.

The PCR used 60 Vbeta and 13 Jbeta primers. Using immunoSEQ multiplex PCR, the repertoire was profiled, and TCRdb retains in-frame clones only, with some absent. The table lists 150,000 to 200,000 clones, under 75% of them singletons. Source material: PBMCs. This receptor was identified in a man aged 35-49 years in good health and CMV-seropositive. The rearrangement links TRBV5-1 to TRBJ1-6; D is unclear. CDR3 in amino acids: CASSSEGNSPLHF. CDR3 DNA: TGCGCCAGCAGCAGTGAGGGTAATTCACCCCTCCACTTT.